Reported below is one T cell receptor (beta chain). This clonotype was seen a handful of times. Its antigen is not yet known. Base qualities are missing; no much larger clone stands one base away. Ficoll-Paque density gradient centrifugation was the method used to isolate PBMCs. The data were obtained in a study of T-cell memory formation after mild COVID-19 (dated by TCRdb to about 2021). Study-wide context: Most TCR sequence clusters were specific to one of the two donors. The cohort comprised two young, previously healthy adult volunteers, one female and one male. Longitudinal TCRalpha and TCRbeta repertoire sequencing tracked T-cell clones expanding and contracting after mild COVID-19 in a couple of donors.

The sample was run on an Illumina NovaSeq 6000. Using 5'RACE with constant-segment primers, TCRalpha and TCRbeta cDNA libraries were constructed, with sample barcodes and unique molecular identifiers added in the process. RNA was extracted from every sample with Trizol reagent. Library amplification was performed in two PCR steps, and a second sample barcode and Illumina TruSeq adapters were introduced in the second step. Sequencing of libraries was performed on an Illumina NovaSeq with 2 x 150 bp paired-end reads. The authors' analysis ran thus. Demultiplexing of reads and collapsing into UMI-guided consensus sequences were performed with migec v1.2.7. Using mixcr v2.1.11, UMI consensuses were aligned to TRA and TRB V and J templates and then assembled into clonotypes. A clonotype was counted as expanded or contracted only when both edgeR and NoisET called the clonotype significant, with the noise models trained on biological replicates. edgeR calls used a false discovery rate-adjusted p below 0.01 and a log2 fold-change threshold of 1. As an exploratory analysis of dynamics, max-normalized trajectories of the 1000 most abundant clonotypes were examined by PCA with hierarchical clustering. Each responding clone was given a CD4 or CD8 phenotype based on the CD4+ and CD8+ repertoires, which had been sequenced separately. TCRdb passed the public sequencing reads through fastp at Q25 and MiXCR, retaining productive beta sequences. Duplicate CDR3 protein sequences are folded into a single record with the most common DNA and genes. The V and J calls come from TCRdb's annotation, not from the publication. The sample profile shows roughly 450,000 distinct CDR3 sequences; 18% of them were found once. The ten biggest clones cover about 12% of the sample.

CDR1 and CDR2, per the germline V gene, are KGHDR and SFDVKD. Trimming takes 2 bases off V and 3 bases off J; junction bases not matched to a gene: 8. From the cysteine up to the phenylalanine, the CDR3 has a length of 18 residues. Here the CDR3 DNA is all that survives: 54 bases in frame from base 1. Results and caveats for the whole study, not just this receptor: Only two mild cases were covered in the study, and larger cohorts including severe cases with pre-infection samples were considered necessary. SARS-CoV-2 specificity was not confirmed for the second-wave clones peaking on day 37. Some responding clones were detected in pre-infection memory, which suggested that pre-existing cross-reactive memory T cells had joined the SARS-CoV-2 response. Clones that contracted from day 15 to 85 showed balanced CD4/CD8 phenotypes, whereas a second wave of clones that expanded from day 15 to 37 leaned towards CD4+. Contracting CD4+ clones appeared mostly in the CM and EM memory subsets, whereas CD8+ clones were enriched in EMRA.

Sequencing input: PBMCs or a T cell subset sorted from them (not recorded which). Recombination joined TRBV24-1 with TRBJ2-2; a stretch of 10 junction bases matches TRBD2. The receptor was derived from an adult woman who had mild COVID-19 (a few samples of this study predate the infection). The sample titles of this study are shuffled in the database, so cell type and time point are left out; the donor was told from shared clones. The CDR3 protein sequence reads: CATSDWLAGGIDTGELFF. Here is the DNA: TGTGCCACCAGTGATTGGTTAGCGGGAGGAATAGACACCGGGGAGCTGTTTTTT.